The 16 T cell receptor beta chains below were found in one sample sequenced in a study of blood T cell repertoires in COVID-19 (dated by TCRdb to the early 2020s). To prepare the library, the immunoSEQ multiplex PCR assay was applied. TCRdb carries this immuneACCESS record with in-frame sequences only. Its versions omit some clonotypes, under half of them owing to an unresolved V gene in the studies checked, with the rest unexplained. In all, the sample holds around 150,000 clones, and approximately 95% of those were seen once. The leading ten clones occupy under 2% of the sample. Sequencing was done on a sample of peripheral blood. Source of these receptors: an older woman with COVID-19, enrolled during active disease.

This sequence joins TRBV11-3 and TRBJ2-2, with D maybe TRBD2 (6 bases). The CDR3 extends over 15 amino acids. Germline V gene lookup returns CDR1 SGHNT and CDR2 YENEEA. Trimming removed 5 bases from V and 4 bases from J, with 14 bases in between. CDR3 nucleotides: TGTGCCAGCAGCCCGCGGGGAGGCGGCACCGGGGAGCTGTTTTTT. The encoded protein is CASSPRGGGTGELFF.

This clone was counted a single time. This chain links TRBV2 with TRBJ1-4; D ambiguous. The CDR3 is 14 amino acids. With 5 bases removed from V and 8 bases from J, the gap between germline ends came to 15 bases. Germline V gene data show CDR1 as SNHLY and CDR2 as FYNNEI. CDR3 in amino acids: CASSRSGDREKLFF. CDR3 nucleotide sequence: TGTGCCAGCAGTAGGAGCGGGGATCGAGAAAAACTGTTTTTT.

The gene calls are TRBV7-8 and TRBJ2-1; 9 positions agree with TRBD2. The CDR3 is made up of 16 amino acids. Germline-derived CDR1 and CDR2 are SGHVS and FQNEAQ. The J segment lost 6 bases and the V segment lost 3 bases, leaving 9 bases of the junction unmatched. The CDR3 region has the DNA TGTGCCAGCAGCTTTATAGCGGGGGTACTTTTCAATGAGCAGTTCTTC. This codes for CASSFIAGVLFNEQFF.

The V and J genes are TRBV5-4 and TRBJ1-2; 9 positions agree with TRBD1. The V gene's germline CDR1 is SGHNT and CDR2 YYREEE (reference sequence). CDR3 size: 14 residues. With 4 bases clipped from V and 3 bases from J, the junction kept 4 bases outside the gene matches. The CDR3 spells CASSLQGADYGYTF. As DNA, the CDR3 is TGTGCCAGCAGCCTACAGGGGGCGGACTATGGCTACACCTTC.

The CDR3 bases are TGTGCCAGCAGTTCGGGGGGGATATTGACTGAAGCTTTCTTT. Protein sequence: CASSSGGILTEAFF. This chain connects TRBV6-6 to TRBJ1-1, with D tentatively TRBD1 (5 bases). Trimming left V 4 bases short and J 5 bases short, with 14 bases between. The CDR3 runs 14 residues. Germline V lookup: CDR1 MNHNY, CDR2 SVGAGI (reference sequence).

This rearrangement joins TRBV5-6 to TRBJ1-4; possible D gene TRBD1, 5 bases. The CDR3 has 15 residues. Trimming shortened V by 0 bases and J by 8 bases, and 14 bases separated the two germline ends. Germline CDR1 SGHDT, CDR2 YYEEEE. CDR3: CASSLGLSRQEKLFF. CDR3 DNA sequence: TGTGCCAGCAGCTTGGGTCTTAGCCGACAGGAAAAACTGTTTTTT.

The chain recombines TRBV7-8 with TRBJ2-5; no firm D call. Trimming stripped 8 bases from V and 3 bases from J, with 10 bases between. CDR1 is SGHVS, CDR2 FQNEAQ, per germline. This CDR3 comprises 12 residues. CDR3 sequence: CASGRSKETQYF. Written as DNA, the CDR3 is TGTGCCAGCGGCCGATCCAAAGAGACCCAGTACTTC.

V and J are TRBV3-1 (or the pseudogene TRBV3-2) and TRBJ2-5; 14 nucleotides match TRBD2. The V gene end was trimmed by 4 bases and the J gene end by 4 bases; junction bases not matched to a gene: 5. There are 16 residues in the CDR3. Per germline, CDR1 LGHDT and CDR2 YNNKEL (reference sequence). CDR3 DNA sequence: TGTGCCAGCAGCCCTGGGACTAGCGGGGGTAGAGAGACCCAGTACTTC. Its protein product is CASSPGTSGGRETQYF.

This chain connects TRBV2 to TRBJ1-4; TRBD1 might be the D (6 bases). V lost 5 bases and J lost 8, with 21 bases in between. The CDR3 runs 16 residues. Germline V gene data show CDR1 as SNHLY and CDR2 as FYNNEI. The CDR3 here is CASSSSAQGTWEKLFF. The CDR3, as DNA: TGTGCCAGCAGTTCCTCCGCACAGGGTACATGGGAAAAACTGTTTTTT.

The chain combines TRBV7-6 with TRBJ2-1, with D possibly being TRBD1 (6 bases). Between the trimmed V and J ends, which lost 7 bases and 8 bases, there was a span of 15 bases. Germline V lookup: CDR1 SGHVS, CDR2 FNYEAQ. The CDR3 consists of 13 residues. The DNA for the CDR3 is TGTGCCAGCACCAGAGGGGGTCGGGATGAGCAGTTCTTC. Translating gives CASTRGGRDEQFF. Filled out from reference TRBV7-6 and TRBJ2-1, the complete variable domain reads GAGVSQSPRYKVTKRGQDVALRCDPISGHVSLYWYRQALGQGPEFLTYFNYEAQQDKSGLPNDRFSAERPEGSISTLTIQRTEQRDSAMYRCASTRGGRDEQFFGPGTRLTVL.

The chain recombines TRBV24-1 with TRBJ2-1; 9 bases are a match to TRBD2. Germline-derived CDR1 and CDR2 are KGHDR and SFDVKD. The CDR3 totals 16 residues. The junction had 13 bases not matched to a gene; V was cut back by 2 bases and J by 12 bases. CDR3 sequence (DNA): TGTGCCACCAGTGATTACGGGACTAGCCGGGTTGTGGTGCAGTTCTTC. The encoded protein is CATSDYGTSRVVVQFF.

The chain employs TRBV5-5 and TRBJ1-2, with D possibly matching TRBD1 (5 bases). The CDR3 contains 15 residues. In germline, CDR1 is SGHKS, CDR2 YYEKEE (reference sequence). The germline V and J ends were trimmed by 4 bases and 5 bases, with 18 bases remaining between them. The DNA for the CDR3 is TGTGCCAGCAGCCTGGACGTTGGACGGACATATGGCTACACCTTC. This sequence encodes CASSLDVGRTYGYTF.

The chain is built from TRBV27 and TRBJ2-5; 12 bases match TRBD1. The germline CDR1 and CDR2 sequences are MNHEY and SMNVEV (reference sequence). CDR3 length: 14 residues. V lost 5 bases, J lost 5 bases, and 3 bases stayed unmatched. The CDR3 bases are TGTGCCAGCAGTCGGGACAGGGGGCATGAGACCCAGTACTTC. Amino acids: CASSRDRGHETQYF.

V gene TRBV27 combines with J gene TRBJ1-5; TRBD1 agrees at 9 bases. The germline CDR1 and CDR2 sequences are MNHEY and SMNVEV (reference sequence). V was pared by 5 bases and J by 5 bases, with 7 bases of the junction left unmatched. The CDR3 length is 15 residues. CDR3 sequence: CASSPWTGVDQPQHF. CDR3 coding DNA: TGTGCCAGCAGTCCGTGGACAGGGGTCGATCAGCCCCAGCATTTT.

This chain links TRBV11-1 with TRBJ2-5, with a tentative D call TRBD1 (6 bases). The ends were cut back, 2 bases at V and 4 bases at J, with 8 bases in the middle. The germline gives CDR1 SGHAT, CDR2 FQDESV (reference sequence). This CDR3 has 13 residues. In nucleotides, the CDR3 is TGTGCCAGCAGCTTACAGGGGAGAGAGACCCAGTACTTC. It codes for CASSLQGRETQYF.

This sequence joins TRBV7-9 and TRBJ1-2; D possibly corresponds to TRBD1 (5 bases). Germline-derived CDR1 and CDR2 are SEHNR and FQNEAQ (reference sequence). V shed 1 base and J shed 8 bases, with 14 bases lying between them. This CDR3 region has 14 residues. The CDR3 DNA sequence: TGTGCCAGCAGCTTAGAGTGGGGCGAGGCGGGCTACACCTTC. Its protein product is CASSLEWGEAGYTF.